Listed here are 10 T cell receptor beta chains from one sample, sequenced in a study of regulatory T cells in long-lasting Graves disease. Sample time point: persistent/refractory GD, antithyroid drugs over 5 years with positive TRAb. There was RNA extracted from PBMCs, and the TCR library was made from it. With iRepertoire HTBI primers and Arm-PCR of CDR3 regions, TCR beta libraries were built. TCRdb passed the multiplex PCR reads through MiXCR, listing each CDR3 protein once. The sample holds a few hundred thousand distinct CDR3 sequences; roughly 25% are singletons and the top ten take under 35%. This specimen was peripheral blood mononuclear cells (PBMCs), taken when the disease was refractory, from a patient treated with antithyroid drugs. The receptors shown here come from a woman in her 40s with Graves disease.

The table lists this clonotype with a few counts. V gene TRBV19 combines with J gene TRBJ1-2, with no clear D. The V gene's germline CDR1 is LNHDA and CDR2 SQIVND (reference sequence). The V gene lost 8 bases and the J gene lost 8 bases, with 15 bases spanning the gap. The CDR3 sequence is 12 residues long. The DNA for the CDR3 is TGTGCCAGTTTCTTAACTTTTGGAGGCTACACCTTC. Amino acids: CASFLTFGGYTF.

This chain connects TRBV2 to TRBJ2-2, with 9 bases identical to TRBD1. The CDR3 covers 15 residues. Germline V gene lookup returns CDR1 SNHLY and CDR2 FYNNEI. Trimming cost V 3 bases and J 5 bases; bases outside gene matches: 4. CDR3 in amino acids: CASSDRTGETGELFF. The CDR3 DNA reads TGTGCCAGCAGTGACAGGACAGGGGAAACCGGGGAGCTGTTTTTT.

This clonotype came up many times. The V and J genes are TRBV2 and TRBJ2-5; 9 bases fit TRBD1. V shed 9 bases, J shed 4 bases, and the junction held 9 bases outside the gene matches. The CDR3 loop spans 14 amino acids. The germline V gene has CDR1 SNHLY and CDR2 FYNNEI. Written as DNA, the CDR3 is TGTGCCAGAAACAAGCAGGGACAGGGAGAGACCCAGTACTTC. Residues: CARNKQGQGETQYF.

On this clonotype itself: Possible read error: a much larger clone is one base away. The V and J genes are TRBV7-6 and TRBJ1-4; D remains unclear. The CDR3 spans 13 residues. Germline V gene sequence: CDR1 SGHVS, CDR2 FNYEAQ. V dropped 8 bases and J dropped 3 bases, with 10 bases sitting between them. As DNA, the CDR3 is TGTGCCAGCTCGGACTTCGCTAATGAAAAACTGTTTTTT. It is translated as CASSDFANEKLFF.

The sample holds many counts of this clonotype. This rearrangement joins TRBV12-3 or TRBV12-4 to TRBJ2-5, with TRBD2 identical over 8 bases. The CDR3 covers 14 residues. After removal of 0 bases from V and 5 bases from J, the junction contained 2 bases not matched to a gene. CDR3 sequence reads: CASSLAGLAETQYF. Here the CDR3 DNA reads TGTGCCAGCAGTTTAGCTGGACTAGCCGAGACCCAGTACTTC.

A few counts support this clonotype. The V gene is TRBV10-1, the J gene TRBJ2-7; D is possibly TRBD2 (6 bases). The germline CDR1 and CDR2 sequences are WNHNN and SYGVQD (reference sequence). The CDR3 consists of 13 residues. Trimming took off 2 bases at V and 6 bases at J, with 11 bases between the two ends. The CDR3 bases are TGCGCCAGCAGTGAGGGGGCCGGGGGCGAGCAGTACTTC. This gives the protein CASSEGAGGEQYF.

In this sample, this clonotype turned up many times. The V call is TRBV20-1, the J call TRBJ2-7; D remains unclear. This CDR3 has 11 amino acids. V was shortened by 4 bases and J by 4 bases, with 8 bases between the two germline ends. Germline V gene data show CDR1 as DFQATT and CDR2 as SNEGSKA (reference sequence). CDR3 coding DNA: TGCAGTGCTAATAACGTGTACGAGCAGTACTTC. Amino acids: CSANNVYEQYF.

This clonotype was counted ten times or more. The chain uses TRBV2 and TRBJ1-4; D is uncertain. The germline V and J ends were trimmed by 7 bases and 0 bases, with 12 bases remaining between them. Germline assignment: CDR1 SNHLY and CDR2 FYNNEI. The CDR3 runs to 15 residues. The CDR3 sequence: CASNQAQSTNEKLFF. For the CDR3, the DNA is TGTGCCAGCAACCAGGCGCAGTCAACTAATGAAAAACTGTTTTTT.

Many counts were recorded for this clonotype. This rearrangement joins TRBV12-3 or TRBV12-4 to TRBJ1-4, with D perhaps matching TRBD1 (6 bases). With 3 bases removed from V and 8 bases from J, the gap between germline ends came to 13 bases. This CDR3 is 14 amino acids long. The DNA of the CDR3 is TGTGCCAGCAGTTTTATGGGGGCTTGGGAAAAACTGTTTTTT. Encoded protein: CASSFMGAWEKLFF.

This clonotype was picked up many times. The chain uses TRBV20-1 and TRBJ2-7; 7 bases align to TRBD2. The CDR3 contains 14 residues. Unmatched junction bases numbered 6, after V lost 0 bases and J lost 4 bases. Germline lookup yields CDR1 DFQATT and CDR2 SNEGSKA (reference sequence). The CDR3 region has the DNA TGCAGTGCTAGAGATCGGGCTAGCGGATACGAGCAGTACTTC. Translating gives CSARDRASGYEQYF.